Listed below are T cell receptor beta chains from one sample, sequenced in a study of blood T cell repertoires in COVID-19. Profiled with immunoSEQ multiplex PCR; TCRdb holds only in-frame clones, not every one. This sample has 150,000 to 200,000 clones, with around 81% found just once. Sequencing was carried out using PBMCs or T cells enriched from blood (not recorded which). Receptor source: a man aged 35 to 55 who had recovered from COVID-19. Both conserved end residues are trimmed from each CDR3.

v_gene	j_gene	CDR3aa
TRBV3-1/TRBV3-2	TRBJ2-4	ASSFLVPGAAKNIQY
TRBV5-4	TRBJ2-3	ASSFSGNTDTQY
TRBV5-8	TRBJ2-1	ASSLKYRNNEQF
TRBV6-6	TRBJ2-3	ASRGGGDTQY
TRBV19	TRBJ2-7	ASSTTGLFYEQY
TRBV28	TRBJ1-4	ASSSTGTGPLNEKLF
TRBV5-1	TRBJ1-4	ASSLGQGNEKLF
TRBV14	TRBJ1-2	ASSQDRGGSKGYT
TRBV15	TRBJ2-3	ATSGPPSRDTQY
TRBV5-4	TRBJ1-6	ASNLAGVNSPLH
TRBV5-1	TRBJ2-5	ASSLGLAGEETQY
TRBV9	TRBJ1-5	ASSVDTGNQPQH
TRBV24-1	TRBJ1-5	ATSDGAVGVPQH
TRBV6-4	TRBJ2-3	ASSVLSTSGGGDTQY
TRBV30	TRBJ2-5	AWSGSDQETQY
TRBV11-2	TRBJ1-6	ASSLSRNSPLH
TRBV3-1/TRBV3-2	TRBJ2-5	ASSQDTGMQETQY
TRBV9	TRBJ2-2	ASSVQTGELF
TRBV18	TRBJ2-1	ASSPQGTANEQF
TRBV7-2	TRBJ2-2	ASSPHWAESPGELF
TRBV5-5	TRBJ1-5	ASSGQGASNQPQH
TRBV2	TRBJ2-6	ASRGQLRTGANVLT
TRBV15	TRBJ1-2	ATSPGRDYGYT
TRBV6-5	TRBJ1-5	ASSYSTGPPHQQH
TRBV25-1	TRBJ1-5	ASSGDSINQPQH
TRBV5-8	TRBJ1-1	ASSLIFPQDRVTEAF